This T cell receptor beta chain was identified during a study of shared clonotypes between healthy human individuals. Study details: The donor pool was made up of a couple of women and three men aged 18 to 49. Study findings and constraints: Non-shared clonotypes were found to have lower generation probabilities than the clonotypes that were shared by all four of the sorted-subset donors.

Healthy and HIV-negative, the adult donors had no recent acute infections or vaccinations. Adults of Caucasian background living in Nashville, Tennessee made up all donors. Turning to this clone: Its matching antigen is unknown.

The table came from immunoSEQ multiplex PCR; TCRdb's copy has only in-frame clones and leaves some out. Of about 2 million clones in the sample, roughly 95% were seen once. J was trimmed by 2 bases and V by 6 bases; bases with no gene match: 7. CDR1 is MNHEY and CDR2 is SVGAGI in the germline V gene. The CDR3 runs 14 residues. The source is a man aged 18 to 29 in good health. The sample consisted of naive CD4+ T cells sorted from blood. This sample's subset: CD45RA+ positively selected. J is TRBJ2-7 and V is TRBV6-5; TRBD1 agrees at 7 bases. The CDR3 sequence is CASRGTAGPYEQYF. As DNA, the CDR3 is TGTGCCAGCAGAGGGACAGCCGGTCCCTACGAGCAGTACTTC.